This TCR beta chain was recovered during a study of T cell repertoires in cytomegalovirus infection. Looking at the study overall: Public TCR beta signatures provided an indication of both CMV infection and a matching HLA type.

Study-level findings and limits: There were HLA-C-restricted CMV-specific TCR beta clonotypes dominating the ex vivo response. Individuals carrying CMV plus the relevant HLA were identified by cumulative frequency of public TCR beta families.

Worth noting for this clonotype: No antigen is known for it.

TCRdb fed the reads into MiXCR, producing one record per CDR3 protein. The sample includes roughly 100,000 distinct CDR3 sequences, 15% to 20% of them seen just once. This CDR3 is built from 13 residues. Trimming cost V 7 bases and J 10 bases; bases outside gene matches: 9. Germline CDR1 SNHLY, CDR2 FYNNEI. Sequencing was done on a sample of PBMCs. This chain uses TRBV2 with TRBJ2-1; 8 bases match TRBD1. This sequence was found in a human donor in good health (CMV status not recorded). Some clones in this sample may be carry-over from other donors' samples. The CDR3 sequence: CASTQGALGEQFF. CDR3 bases: TGTGCCAGCACCCAGGGGGCGTTGGGAGAGCAGTTCTTC.